This T cell receptor (beta chain) was captured in a study of chemoradiotherapy in HPV16-positive cancers. On the study more broadly: Candidate HPV-specific T-cell clones and common TCR motifs came from functional assays in a couple of HPV16-positive patients.

From germline, CDR1 is SEHNR and CDR2 FQNEAQ (reference sequence). Trimming shortened V by 0 bases and J by 2 bases, and 7 bases separated the two germline ends. The CDR3 loop spans 14 amino acids. Concerning this clone: Its antigen is not known.

Measured with immunoSEQ multiplex PCR; TCRdb has only the in-frame clones, and not every one. The sample has under 2,500 clones, about 88% seen once. Overall study findings and caveats: In HPV16-positive patients, HPV-responsive T-cell expansion tracked better recurrence-free survival.

The V gene is TRBV7-9, the J gene TRBJ1-1; maybe TRBD1 (6 bases). The input for sequencing was tumor tissue, taken from a patient who underwent chemoradiotherapy. The clonotype originates from a human donor with HPV-associated anogenital cancer. The chain's CDR3 is CASSLAGGNTEAFF. CDR3 sequence (DNA): TGTGCCAGCAGCTTAGCGGGGGGCAACACTGAAGCTTTCTTT.